Each of the 24 T cell receptor beta chains below was sequenced from the same sample in a study of blood T cell repertoires in COVID-19. TCRdb's copy holds only in-frame clones and misses some; the assay was immunoSEQ multiplex PCR. This repertoire shows approximately 210,000 clones, 84% found once; its top ten account for 20%. Input material: peripheral blood. These receptors were collected from a human donor in a cohort sampled during active COVID-19.

CDR3 protein: CASSVHVAEKLFF. CDR3 nucleotide sequence: TGTGCCAGCAGCGTGCATGTAGCGGAAAAACTGTTTTTT. The chain is built from TRBV9 and TRBJ1-4; D remains unclear. Per germline, CDR1 SGDLS and CDR2 YYNGEE. Trimming pared 2 bases from V and 8 bases from J, leaving 10 bases between. This CDR3 contains 13 residues.

The rearrangement links TRBV30 to TRBJ1-2; D is possibly TRBD1 (5 bases). Germline V gene lookup returns CDR1 GTSNPN and CDR2 SVGIG (reference sequence). The CDR3 totals 12 residues. Trimming shortened V by 3 bases and J by 7 bases, and 12 bases separated the two germline ends. CDR3 nucleotide sequence: TGTGCCTGGAGCAGGGTAGTTTTTGGCTACACCTTC. Translation gives CAWSRVVFGYTF.

V gene TRBV11-2 combines with J gene TRBJ2-3, with D possibly matching TRBD2 (6 bases). Germline V gives CDR1 SGHAT, CDR2 FQNNGV. V was cut by 0 bases and J by 8 bases, with 21 bases left in between. The CDR3 is 17 residues long. The CDR3 DNA sequence: TGTGCCAGCAGCTTAGATGTAGGAAGCGGGCCACTAGGTACGCAGTATTTT. It translates to CASSLDVGSGPLGTQYF.

The rearrangement uses TRBV7-2 and TRBJ2-7; 9 bases match TRBD1. V gave up 5 bases and J gave up 2 bases; unmatched junction bases: 7. CDR3 length equals 15 residues. Germline V gene lookup returns CDR1 SGHTA and CDR2 FQGNSA. CDR3 DNA: TGTGCCAGCAGCCGTACCGGGACAGGGACCTACGAGCAGTACTTC. This gives the protein CASSRTGTGTYEQYF.

The chain joins TRBV15 to TRBJ2-1, with 8 bases aligning to TRBD2. The V gene's germline CDR1 is LNHNV and CDR2 YYDKDF (reference sequence). This CDR3 has 14 residues. The V and J ends lost 4 bases and 8 bases, in that order; junction bases with no gene match: 7. This CDR3 is CATSITLAGYEQFF. The DNA of the CDR3 is TGTGCCACCAGCATAACCCTAGCGGGCTATGAGCAGTTCTTC.

The gene calls are TRBV2 and TRBJ2-1, with 9 nucleotides matching TRBD1. This CDR3 has 14 residues. In germline, CDR1 is SNHLY, CDR2 FYNNEI. V lost 11 bases, J lost 7 bases, and 12 bases stayed unmatched. CDR3: CAALGQGRYNEQFF. In nucleotides, the CDR3 is TGTGCCGCTCTAGGACAGGGGAGGTATAATGAGCAGTTCTTC.

This chain joins TRBV29-1 and TRBJ1-1; D gene unclear. V was clipped by 0 bases and J by 11 bases, with 16 bases between them. This CDR3 contains 13 residues. Looked up from germline, CDR1 is SQVTM and CDR2 is ANQGSEA. The CDR3 DNA reads TGCAGCGTTGAAGATGCTGGACTCCAAGGGGCTTTCTTT. Residues: CSVEDAGLQGAFF.

This clone was observed once. The chain couples TRBV6-5 to TRBJ2-1; 9 bases are shared with TRBD2. The CDR3 runs to 15 residues. V shed 5 bases and J 4 bases; nucleotides not matched to a gene: 6. Per germline, CDR1 MNHEY and CDR2 SVGAGI. CDR3 region: CASSTGTSLYNEQFF. The CDR3 DNA sequence: TGTGCCAGCAGTACCGGGACTAGCCTATACAATGAGCAGTTCTTC.

The chain uses TRBV11-3 and TRBJ2-5, with 7 bases lining up with TRBD2. The CDR3 is 16 amino acids. Germline assignment: CDR1 SGHNT and CDR2 YENEEA. The V segment lost 2 bases and the J segment 3 bases; nucleotides outside the gene matches: 9. The CDR3 loop reads CASSLRRGGLEETQYF. The CDR3 nucleotides read TGTGCCAGCAGCTTAAGGAGGGGAGGGTTGGAAGAGACCCAGTACTTC. Together with reference TRBV11-3 and TRBJ2-5, the CDR3 gives the full variable domain: EAGVVQSPRYKIIEKKQPVAFWCNPISGHNTLYWYLQNLGQGPELLIRYENEEAVDDSQLPKDRFSAERLKGVDSTLKIQPAELGDSAVYLCASSLRRGGLEETQYFGPGTRLLVL.

V usage is TRBV5-6 and J usage is TRBJ2-2, with 7 nucleotides matching TRBD1. CDR1 and CDR2 from the germline V gene are SGHDT and YYEEEE. The CDR3 contains 16 residues. The V gene end was trimmed by 4 bases and the J gene end by 7 bases; junction bases not matched to a gene: 13. In DNA, the CDR3 is TGTGCCAGCAGCCGACCCGCAGGGGGTTCGAACGGGGAGCTGTTTTTT. Protein product: CASSRPAGGSNGELFF.

The chain joins TRBV7-2 to TRBJ2-7, with D possibly TRBD1 on 8 matching bases. Trimming cost V 4 bases and J 9 bases, with 16 bases left between them. Germline V lookup: CDR1 SGHTA, CDR2 FQGNSA. This CDR3 is 13 amino acids long. For the CDR3, the DNA is TGTGCCAGCAGCTCTGGACAGGGCGGGGGGCAGTACTTC. Amino acid sequence: CASSSGQGGGQYF.

The chain joins TRBV3-1 (or the pseudogene TRBV3-2) to TRBJ1-1; tentatively, D is TRBD1 (5 bases). V shed 0 bases and J shed 5 bases, with 7 bases lying between them. This CDR3 is 13 amino acids long. Germline assignment: CDR1 LGHDT and CDR2 YNNKEL (reference sequence). CDR3 protein: CASSQDGGTEAFF. CDR3 sequence (DNA): TGTGCCAGCAGCCAAGACGGGGGAACTGAAGCTTTCTTT.

This clone came up a few times. J is TRBJ2-1 and V is TRBV6-5, with 13 bases lining up with TRBD2. V was clipped by 10 bases and J by 4 bases; unmatched bases: 4. The length of the CDR3 is 14 residues. Germline V gene lookup returns CDR1 MNHEY and CDR2 SVGAGI. The CDR3: CATATSGRYNEQFF. CDR3 DNA: TGTGCCACCGCGACTAGCGGGAGGTACAATGAGCAGTTCTTC.

In DNA, the CDR3 is TGTGCCAGTAGCCTGACCCAGACTGCCGGGGAGCTGTTTTTT. Protein product: CASSLTQTAGELFF. V is TRBV19 and J is TRBJ2-2; D remains ambiguous. This CDR3 contains 14 residues. The germline gives CDR1 LNHDA, CDR2 SQIVND (reference sequence). V lost 6 bases, J lost 6 bases, and 14 bases lay in between.

The chain combines TRBV27 with TRBJ2-2; 12 bases align to TRBD2. CDR3 size: 15 residues. Germline-derived CDR1 and CDR2 are MNHEY and SMNVEV (reference sequence). After removal of 6 bases from V and 6 bases from J, the junction contained 5 bases not matched to a gene. The CDR3 DNA sequence: TGTGCCAGCAGCCCCAGGACTAGCGGGGCCGGGGAGCTGTTTTTT. Translated: CASSPRTSGAGELFF.

The rearrangement links TRBV5-1 to TRBJ1-4; D gene ambiguous. Per germline, CDR1 SGHRS and CDR2 YFSETQ. The V end was cut by 4 bases, the J end by 8 bases, with 27 bases between. The CDR3 runs 18 residues. The CDR3 is CASSTRGLTRPGREKLFF. The CDR3 nucleotides are TGCGCCAGCAGCACAAGAGGGTTAACCCGCCCCGGAAGGGAAAAACTGTTTTTT.

Here the CDR3 DNA reads TGTGCCAGCAGCGCTAGCGGGGGCGTAGAGACCCAGTACTTC. It is translated as CASSASGGVETQYF. V and J are TRBV7-3 and TRBJ2-5; 10 bases agree with TRBD2. Germline V gene data show CDR1 as SGHTA and CDR2 as FQGTGA. V shed 5 bases and J 4 bases; nucleotides not matched to a gene: 4. This CDR3 has 14 residues.

This chain uses TRBV12-3 or TRBV12-4 with TRBJ1-1; 8 bases line up with TRBD1. The CDR3 is made up of 13 amino acids. J lost 5 bases, V lost 10 bases, and 9 bases had no gene match. The chain's CDR3 is CATWTGRLTEAFF. In DNA form, the CDR3 reads TGTGCCACCTGGACAGGGCGCTTAACTGAAGCTTTCTTT.

The chain employs TRBV19 and TRBJ2-2, with a tentative D call TRBD1 (6 bases). The CDR3 length is 16 residues. Germline V CDR1 and CDR2: LNHDA, SQIVND (reference sequence). V was shortened by 7 bases and J by 6 bases, with 21 bases between the two germline ends. The CDR3 nucleotides are TGTGCCAGTACCCCCGGACAGAGCCTTATTTCCGGGGAGCTGTTTTTT. Amino acid sequence: CASTPGQSLISGELFF.

The V and J genes are TRBV5-1 and TRBJ1-6; 7 bases map to TRBD1. With 0 bases clipped from V and 10 bases from J, the junction kept 10 bases outside the gene matches. Germline loops: CDR1 SGHRS, CDR2 YFSETQ. There are 16 residues in the CDR3. The CDR3: CASSLEGGKGASPLHF. For the CDR3, the DNA is TGCGCCAGCAGCTTGGAAGGGGGGAAGGGGGCCTCACCCCTCCACTTT.

The chain links TRBV5-1 to TRBJ2-1; D perhaps matches TRBD2 (5 bases). The CDR3 is 15 amino acids. With 1 base removed from V and 7 bases from J, the gap between germline ends came to 15 bases. Germline V gene lookup returns CDR1 SGHRS and CDR2 YFSETQ. The CDR3 coding sequence is TGCGCCAGCAGCTTGTGGGGTAGCGTAGGTAATGAGCAGTTCTTC. Translating it yields CASSLWGSVGNEQFF. The entire variable domain, with the rest obtained from reference TRBV5-1 and TRBJ2-1, is as follows: KAGVTQTPRYLIKTRGQQVTLSCSPISGHRSVSWYQQTPGQGLQFLFEYFSETQRNKGNFPGRFSGRQFSNSRSEMNVSTLELGDSALYLCASSLWGSVGNEQFFGPGTRLTVL.

The rearrangement joins TRBV19 to TRBJ2-6, with 10 bases identical to TRBD1. This CDR3 spans 17 amino acids. Germline CDR1 is LNHDA and CDR2 is SQIVND (reference sequence). Germline trimming cut 7 bases from V and 3 bases from J; bases unmatched to any gene: 9. CDR3 residues: CASTLIDRGLGANVLTF. The CDR3 DNA follows: TGTGCCAGTACCCTGATCGACAGGGGGCTTGGGGCCAACGTCCTGACTTTC.

The rearrangement uses TRBV7-9 and TRBJ2-3; TRBD1 aligns across 9 bases. The junction had 12 bases not matched to a gene; V was cut back by 5 bases and J by 6 bases. Per germline, CDR1 SEHNR and CDR2 FQNEAQ (reference sequence). The CDR3 runs 16 residues. The CDR3, as DNA: TGTGCCAGCAGCAAATCCGGGACAGGGATGATTGATACGCAGTATTTT. Protein sequence: CASSKSGTGMIDTQYF.

The J gene is TRBJ1-3, the V gene TRBV28, with 7 positions matching TRBD1. The CDR3 spans 15 residues. Looked up from germline, CDR1 is MDHEN and CDR2 is SYDVKM. V dropped 10 bases and J dropped 3; count of bases not matched to a gene: 12. In nucleotides, the CDR3 is TGTGCCACCTCAGACGCGAGGGGGCTTGGAAACACCATATATTTT. It yields the protein CATSDARGLGNTIYF.